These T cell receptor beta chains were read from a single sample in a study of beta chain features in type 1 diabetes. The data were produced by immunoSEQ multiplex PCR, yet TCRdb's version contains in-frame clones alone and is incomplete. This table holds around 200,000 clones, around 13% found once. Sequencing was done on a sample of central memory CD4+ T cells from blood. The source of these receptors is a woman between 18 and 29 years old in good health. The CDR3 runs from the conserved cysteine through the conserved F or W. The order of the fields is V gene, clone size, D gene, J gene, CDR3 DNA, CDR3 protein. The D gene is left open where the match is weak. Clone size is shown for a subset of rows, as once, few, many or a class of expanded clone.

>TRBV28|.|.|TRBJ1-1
TGTGCCAGCAGCCGAGAAGGGACATTTGAAGCTTTCTTT
CASSREGTFEAFF
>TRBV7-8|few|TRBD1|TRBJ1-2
TGTGCCAGCAGCCTAGCCGGACAGGCAAACTATGGCTACACCTTC
CASSLAGQANYGYTF
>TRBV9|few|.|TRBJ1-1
TGTGCCAGCAGCACACAGGTCCCGCCAGCTTTCTTT
CASSTQVPPAFF
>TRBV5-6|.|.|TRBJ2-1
TGTGCCAGCAGCTTGGGGAGCACCAAAGGCTATGAGCAGTTCTTC
CASSLGSTKGYEQFF
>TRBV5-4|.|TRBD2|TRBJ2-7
TGTGCCAGCAGCTCGGGACTAGATCCCTACGAGCAGTACTTC
CASSSGLDPYEQYF
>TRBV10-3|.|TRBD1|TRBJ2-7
TGTGCCGGCTCCGGGACAGGTGGAATCTACGAGCAGTACTTC
CAGSGTGGIYEQYF
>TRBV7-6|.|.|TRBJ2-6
TGTGCCAGCAGCTTACAACAGGGAGCTGGGGCCAACGTCCTGACTTTC
CASSLQQGAGANVLTF
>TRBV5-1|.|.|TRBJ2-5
TGCGCCAGCCCGGGAGGGGGCAAGGAGACCCAGTACTTC
CASPGGGKETQYF
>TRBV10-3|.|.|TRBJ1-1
TGTGCCATCAAAGGAGCTACTGAAGCTTTCTTT
CAIKGATEAFF
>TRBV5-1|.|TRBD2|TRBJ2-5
TGCGCCAGCAGCTTAGCGGGAGGGGTCCGACAAGAGACCCAGTACTTC
CASSLAGGVRQETQYF
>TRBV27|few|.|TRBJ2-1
TGTGCCAGCGGCAGGCTCTACAATGAGCAGTTCTTC
CASGRLYNEQFF
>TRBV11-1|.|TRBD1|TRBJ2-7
TGTGCCAGCAGCTTCCGTGGACAGGGGATATACGAGCAGTACTTC
CASSFRGQGIYEQYF
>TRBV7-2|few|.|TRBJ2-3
TGTGCCAGCAGACTCCCTGGAGATACGCAGTATTTT
CASRLPGDTQYF
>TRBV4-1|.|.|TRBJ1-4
TGCGCCACCGCCTCGGGGTTTAATAATGAAAAACTGTTTTTT
CATASGFNNEKLFF
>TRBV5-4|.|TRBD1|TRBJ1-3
TGTGCCAGCAGCAGGACAGGACTCATCTCTGGAAACACCATATATTTT
CASSRTGLISGNTIYF
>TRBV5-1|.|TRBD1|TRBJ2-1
TGCGCCAGCAGCTTTTATCCGGACAGGGTAGGGGATGAGCAGTTCTTC
CASSFYPDRVGDEQFF
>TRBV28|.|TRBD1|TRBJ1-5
TGTGCCAGCAGTTCTCGACAGGGGGATGGACAGCCCCAGCATTTT
CASSSRQGDGQPQHF
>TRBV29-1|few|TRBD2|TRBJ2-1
TGCAGCGTTGAGACTAGCGGGAGGATACCGTTCTTC
CSVETSGRIPFF
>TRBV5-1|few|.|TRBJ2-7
TGCGCCAGCAGCTTGGCCAGGGCGGGATCAGCCTACGAGCAGTACTTC
CASSLARAGSAYEQYF
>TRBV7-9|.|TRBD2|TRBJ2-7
TGTGCCAGCAGCTTAGGGGGGACTAGCGGCTACGAGCAGTACTTC
CASSLGGTSGYEQYF
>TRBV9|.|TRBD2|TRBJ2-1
TGTGCCAGCAGCCCTCCGGGACTAGCCGCCTTGGGCGGGGATGAGCAGTTCTTC
CASSPPGLAALGGDEQFF
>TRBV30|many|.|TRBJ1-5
TGTGCCTGGAATCCGCAGGACAATCAGCCCCAGCATTTT
CAWNPQDNQPQHF
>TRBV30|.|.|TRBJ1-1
TGTGCCTGGAGTGTAGTAGAGAACACTGAAGCTTTCTTT
CAWSVVENTEAFF
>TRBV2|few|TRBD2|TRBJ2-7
TGTGCCAGCAGTGGAGGCGGGAGGTCCTACGAGCAGTACTTC
CASSGGGRSYEQYF
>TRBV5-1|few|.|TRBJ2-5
TGCGCCAGCAGCTTTAATAGAGAGACCCAGTACTTC
CASSFNRETQYF
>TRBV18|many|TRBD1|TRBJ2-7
TGTGCCAGCCACTCGACAGGGAGTAGCGAGCAGTACTTC
CASHSTGSSEQYF
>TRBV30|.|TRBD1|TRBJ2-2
TGTGCCGGTGGACAGGCTAACACCGGGGAGCTGTTTTTT
CAGGQANTGELFF
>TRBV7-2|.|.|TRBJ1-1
TGTGCCAGCAGCGTCCAGGTGAACACTGAAGCTTTCTTT
CASSVQVNTEAFF
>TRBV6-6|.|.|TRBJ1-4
TGTGCCAGCAGTTTTCGAAGGGAGGAAAAACTGTTTTTT
CASSFRREEKLFF
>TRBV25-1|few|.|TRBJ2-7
TGTGCCAGCAGTGAATATCAGTCCTACGAGCAGTACTTC
CASSEYQSYEQYF
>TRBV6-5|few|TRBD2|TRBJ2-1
TGTGCCAGCAGTTACTCTAGCGGGAGAAGAGATGAGCAGTTCTTC
CASSYSSGRRDEQFF
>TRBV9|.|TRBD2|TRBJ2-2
TGTGCCAGCAGCGCCGGGACTAGCGGTTTCCAGCTGTTTTTT
CASSAGTSGFQLFF
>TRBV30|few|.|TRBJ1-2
TGTGCCTGGAGCTCGTCCGTCGGTGGCTACACCTTC
CAWSSSVGGYTF
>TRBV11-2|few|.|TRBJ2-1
TGTGCCAGCAGACCCGACAGCAATGAGCAGTTCTTC
CASRPDSNEQFF
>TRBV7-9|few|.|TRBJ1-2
TGTGCCAGCAGCTCAACTCAGGGGTACTATGGCTACACCTTC
CASSSTQGYYGYTF
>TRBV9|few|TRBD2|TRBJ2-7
TGTGCCAGCAGCGTAAGCGGGAGTAGGTACGAGCAGTACTTC
CASSVSGSRYEQYF
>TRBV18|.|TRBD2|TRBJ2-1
TGTGCCAGTTTGGCCGGGACTAGCGGGAGATCCTACAATGAGCAGTTCTTC
CASLAGTSGRSYNEQFF
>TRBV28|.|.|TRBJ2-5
TGTGCCAGCAGCTCCCTTTTTAAGCTTGGAGAGACCCAGTACTTC
CASSSLFKLGETQYF
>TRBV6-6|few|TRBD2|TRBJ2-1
TGTGCCAGCAGCGGCGGGACTAGCGGGACCTATGAGCAGTTCTTC
CASSGGTSGTYEQFF
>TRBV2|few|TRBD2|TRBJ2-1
TGTGCCAGCAGAACGAGGACTAGCGGGAGAGTGGAGCAGTTCTTC
CASRTRTSGRVEQFF
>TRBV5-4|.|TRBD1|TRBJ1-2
TGTGCCAGCAGCCCTGACAGGGGGCGCGTAGGGTATGGCTACACCTTC
CASSPDRGRVGYGYTF
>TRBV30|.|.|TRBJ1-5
TGTGCCTGGAGTGTACTCGAACAGCCCCAACATTTT
CAWSVLEQPQHF
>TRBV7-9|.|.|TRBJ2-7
TGTGCCAGCAGCCAGTACTACGAGCAGTACTTC
CASSQYYEQYF
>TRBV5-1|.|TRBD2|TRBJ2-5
TGCGCCAGCAGCTGGACTAGCGGGAGCCCTCAAGAGACCCAGTACTTC
CASSWTSGSPQETQYF
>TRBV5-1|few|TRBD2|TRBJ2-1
TGCGCCAGCAGCTTGACTAGCGGGAGAAATGAGCAGTTCTTC
CASSLTSGRNEQFF
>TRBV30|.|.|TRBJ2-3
TGTGCCTGGTCCCGGGACTTAGATACGCAGTATTTT
CAWSRDLDTQYF
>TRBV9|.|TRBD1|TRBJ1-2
TGTGCCAGCAGCGTAGGGGCAGGGGGCAACTATGGCTACACCTTC
CASSVGAGGNYGYTF
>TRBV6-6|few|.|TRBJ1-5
TGTGCCAGCATCCAAGGAGTCAATCAGCCCCAGCATTTT
CASIQGVNQPQHF
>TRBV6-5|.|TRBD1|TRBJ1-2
TGTGCCAGCAGGCGACAGGGGGGGGATGGCTACACCTTC
CASRRQGGDGYTF
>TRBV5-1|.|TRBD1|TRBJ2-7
TGCGCCATCATCAGGGGGCACTACGAGCAGTACTTC
CAIIRGHYEQYF
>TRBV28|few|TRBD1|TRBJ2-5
TGTGCCAGCAGCCCCCGGACAGGGGGAGAGACCCAGTACTTC
CASSPRTGGETQYF
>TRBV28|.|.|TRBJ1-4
TGTGCCAGCAGTTCGCCAAGAGGATTGAATGAAAAACTGTTTTTT
CASSSPRGLNEKLFF
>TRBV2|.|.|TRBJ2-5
TGTGCCAGTAGGGGGATGTGGGAGACCCAGTACTTC
CASRGMWETQYF
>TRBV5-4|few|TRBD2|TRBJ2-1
TGTGCCAGCAGCTTGGGCGGGGGAGGGTCCTACAATGAGCAGTTCTTC
CASSLGGGGSYNEQFF
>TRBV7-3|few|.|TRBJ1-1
TGTGCCAGCAGCTTGCAGGGTAACACTGAAGCTTTCTTT
CASSLQGNTEAFF
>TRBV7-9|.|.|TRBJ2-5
TGTGCCAGCAGCTTGATAGCGCATAGAGAGACCCAGTACTTC
CASSLIAHRETQYF
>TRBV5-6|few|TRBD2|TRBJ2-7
TGTGCCAGCAGCCGACTAGCGGGAGGTAGCTACGAGCAGTACTTC
CASSRLAGGSYEQYF
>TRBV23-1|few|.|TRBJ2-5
TGCGCCAGCAGTCCTAAGGGGGGGGGTGTAGAGACCCAGTACTTC
CASSPKGGGVETQYF
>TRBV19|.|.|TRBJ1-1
TGTGCCAGTAGTACAGAGCACGGGGGGAACACTGAAGCTTTCTTT
CASSTEHGGNTEAFF